The 26 T cell receptor beta chains given below trace back to one sample, sequenced in a study of Graves' ophthalmopathy and Graves' hyperthyroidism. Scientists amplified the TCR beta CDR3 regions from RNA transcripts. The first round was an RT-PCR with HTBI primers, and the second round was a multiplex PCR. TCRdb passed the multiplex PCR reads through MiXCR, listing each CDR3 protein once. The table lists 500,000 to 700,000 distinct CDR3 sequences, under 45% of them singletons, with about 4.6% in the top ten. The sample comprised peripheral blood or thyroid tissue (not recorded which). The origin of the receptors is an adult man with Graves' hyperthyroidism.

This clonotype was counted ten times or more. The chain combines TRBV7-9 with TRBJ2-7; possibly TRBD1 for D (6 bases). CDR3 length: 14 amino acids. Germline CDR1 and CDR2: SEHNR and FQNEAQ (reference sequence). V was cut by 5 bases and J by 2 bases, with 13 bases left in between. The chain's CDR3 is CASSPGAGAYEQYF. Written as DNA, the CDR3 is TGTGCCAGCAGCCCAGGGGCAGGGGCCTACGAGCAGTACTTC.

The J gene is TRBJ1-5, the V gene TRBV6-1; unclear D gene. Trimming cost V 5 bases and J 0 bases, with 11 bases left between them. This CDR3 has 15 residues. Germline assignment: CDR1 MNHNS and CDR2 SASEGT. The CDR3 nucleotides are TGTGCCAGCAGTCGTTGGACGGATAGCAATCAGCCCCAGCATTTT. Translating gives CASSRWTDSNQPQHF.

About this clonotype: This may arise from a read error, as a much more abundant clone is one base away. V is TRBV20-1 and J is TRBJ2-5, with D perhaps TRBD2 (6 bases). The DNA end favors TRBJ2-7, so the J call may be wrong. CDR1 and CDR2 from the germline V gene are DFQATT and SNEGSKA (reference sequence). There are 14 residues in the CDR3. The CDR3 reads CGARDSGGAYEQYF. As DNA, the CDR3 is TGCGGTGCTAGAGATTCGGGCGGGGCCTACGAGCAGTACTTC.

This clonotype was seen ten or more times. The V call is TRBV5-1, the J call TRBJ2-6; tentative D call: TRBD1 (6 bases). Germline V gene data show CDR1 as SGHRS and CDR2 as YFSETQ. V lost 4 bases and J 1 base, leaving 15 bases between the germline ends. There are 17 residues in the CDR3. CDR3 DNA: TGCGCCAGCAGCGTCCCCGTGACAGGTTCTGGGGCCAACGTCCTGACTTTC. The encoded protein is CASSVPVTGSGANVLTF.

This clonotype was seen repeatedly, ten times or more. The rearrangement links TRBV6-1 to TRBJ1-2; TRBD1 matches 9 bases. V lost 2 bases, J lost 6 bases, and 10 bases stayed unmatched. Per germline, CDR1 MNHNS and CDR2 SASEGT. The CDR3 length is 16 residues. The CDR3 nucleotides read TGTGCCAGCAGTGAATATGCGACAGGGGGTACGGATGGCTACACCTTC. Encoded protein: CASSEYATGGTDGYTF.

This clonotype was detected a few times. V gene TRBV2 combines with J gene TRBJ2-3, with D tentatively TRBD1 (6 bases). The CDR3 has 16 residues. The germline V gene encodes CDR1 SNHLY and CDR2 FYNNEI. V was cut by 2 bases and J by 1 base, with 13 bases left in between. In DNA form, the CDR3 reads TGTGCCAGCAGTGAACGGCTAGAGGGGGGCACAGATACGCAGTATTTT. It translates to CASSERLEGGTDTQYF.

This clonotype appeared a single time. This may stem from a read error, because a much larger clone lies one nucleotide away. The gene calls are TRBV9 and TRBJ1-1; tentatively, D is TRBD1 (5 bases). The CDR3 covers 15 residues. Trimming shortened V by 3 bases and J by 6 bases, and 18 bases separated the two germline ends. The germline V gene encodes CDR1 SGDLS and CDR2 YYNGEE. CDR3 residues: CASSADQGERAEAFF. In nucleotides, the CDR3 is TGTGCCAGCAGCGCAGACCAAGGGGAGCGAGCTGAAGCTTTCTTT.

A few counts support this clonotype. This sequence joins TRBV12-5 and TRBJ1-1, with TRBD1 identical over 9 bases. The CDR3 length is 15 residues. V gave up 4 bases and J gave up 5 bases; unmatched junction bases: 8. The germline V gene has CDR1 LGHNT and CDR2 FRNRAP. CDR3 amino acids: CASGSGQGMRTEAFF. The CDR3 coding sequence is TGTGCTAGTGGTTCGGGACAGGGTATGAGGACTGAAGCTTTCTTT.

J is TRBJ1-5 and V is TRBV24-1; 8 bases are shared with TRBD1. The CDR3 has 17 amino acids. The trim removed 5 bases at V and 3 bases at J, leaving 11 bases unmatched. CDR1 is KGHDR and CDR2 is SFDVKD in the germline V gene. The CDR3 nucleotides read TGTGCCACCAGTGCTAGTCAGGGGACAGGTTACAATCAGCCCCAGCATTTT. Amino acids: CATSASQGTGYNQPQHF.

This clonotype was found many times. CDR3 sequence reads: CASSFPEETQYF. CDR3 in DNA: TGTGCCAGCAGTTTCCCAGAAGAGACCCAGTACTTC. This chain uses TRBV6-5 with TRBJ2-5; no clear D. This CDR3 has 12 residues. Germline CDR1 is MNHEY and CDR2 is SVGAGI. V lost 4 bases and J 3 bases, leaving 6 bases between the germline ends.

Points on this clonotype: A read error may be the cause here, since a much bigger clone is one base away. The CDR3 DNA reads as TGCGCCAGCACCCCTACAAGGAACACTGAAGCTTTCTTT. Translating gives CASTPTRNTEAFF. The J gene is TRBJ1-1, the V gene TRBV9; unclear D gene. The germline V gene encodes CDR1 SGDLS and CDR2 YYNGEE. CDR3 size: 13 residues.

The rearrangement uses TRBV29-1 and TRBJ2-7; 9 nucleotides agree with TRBD2. The CDR3 extends over 14 amino acids. V lost 6 bases to trimming and J lost 2 bases; unmatched junction nucleotides: 8. Germline V lookup: CDR1 SQVTM, CDR2 ANQGSEA. Here the CDR3 DNA reads TGCAGCGTAAGCTTAGCGGGAGTCCCCTACGAGCAGTACTTC. Amino acid sequence: CSVSLAGVPYEQYF.

Ten or more counts support this clonotype. V and J are TRBV7-2 and TRBJ2-7, with TRBD1 as a possible D gene (6 bases). With 1 base removed from V and 2 bases from J, the gap between germline ends came to 12 bases. Germline V gene data show CDR1 as SGHTA and CDR2 as FQGNSA. The CDR3 contains 15 residues. CDR3 sequence reads: CASSLGANRAYEQYF. CDR3 nucleotides: TGTGCCAGCAGCTTAGGGGCCAACAGGGCCTACGAGCAGTACTTC.

This clonotype has just a few counts. The chain carries TRBV7-9 and TRBJ1-2, with D uncertain. The CDR3 runs to 18 residues. Germline V gives CDR1 SEHNR, CDR2 FQNEAQ (reference sequence). The V end lost 1 base, the J end lost 5 bases, and 23 bases lay between the germline ends. As DNA, the CDR3 is TGTGCCAGCAGCTTAGGGGCAGGATCCCCCACCCCTCGGTATGGCTACACCTTC. As protein: CASSLGAGSPTPRYGYTF. The whole variable domain, remainder taken from reference TRBV7-9 and TRBJ1-2, is DTGVSQNPRHKITKRGQNVTFRCDPISEHNRLYWYRQTLGQGPEFLTYFQNEAQLEKSRLLSDRFSAERPKGSFSTLEIQRTEQGDSAMYLCASSLGAGSPTPRYGYTFGSGTRLTVV.

The chain recombines TRBV10-1 with TRBJ2-5; 7 bases fit TRBD2. The CDR3 is 14 amino acids. Germline CDR1 and CDR2: WNHNN and SYGVQD (reference sequence). The J segment lost 2 bases and the V segment lost 7 bases, leaving 7 bases of the junction unmatched. The CDR3: CASIQSGAQETQYF. In DNA form, the CDR3 reads TGCGCCAGCATCCAAAGCGGGGCACAAGAGACCCAGTACTTC.

The J gene is TRBJ1-6, the V gene TRBV7-2; D gene uncertain. V was cut by 5 bases and J by 7 bases, with 18 bases left in between. This CDR3 comprises 16 residues. Germline values: CDR1 SGHTA, CDR2 FQGNSA. CDR3 nucleotides: TGTGCCAGCAGCCAATTTGTAGGGCGGGAAAATTCACCCCTCCACTTT. Translated, it gives CASSQFVGRENSPLHF. The whole variable domain, filled in from reference TRBV7-2 and TRBJ1-6, reads GAGVSQSPSNKVTEKGKDVELRCDPISGHTALYWYRQSLGQGLEFLIYFQGNSAPDKSGLPSDRFSAERTGGSVSTLTIQRTQQEDSAVYLCASSQFVGRENSPLHFGNGTRLTVT.

This chain links TRBV29-1 with TRBJ2-7, with 7 nucleotides matching TRBD2. The J call is uncertain, as TRBJ2-1 better fits the DNA end. CDR1 and CDR2 (germline): SQVTM, ANQGSEA. The CDR3 extends over 12 amino acids. This CDR3 is CSGRGVGNEQFF. For the CDR3, the DNA is TGCAGCGGACGGGGGGTGGGAAATGAGCAGTTCTTC.

This rearrangement joins TRBV29-1 to TRBJ1-4, with D possibly being TRBD1 (5 bases). The CDR3 has 15 residues. Trimming pared 0 bases from V and 5 bases from J, leaving 13 bases between. CDR1 and CDR2 (germline): SQVTM, ANQGSEA. CDR3 coding DNA: TGCAGCGTTGAAGAAGTCCCGGGACGAAATGAAAAACTGTTTTTT. As protein: CSVEEVPGRNEKLFF.

The V gene is TRBV2, the J gene TRBJ2-7, with 10 bases lining up with TRBD1. Looked up from germline, CDR1 is SNHLY and CDR2 is FYNNEI. The CDR3 runs 14 residues. Trimming took 8 bases from V and 7 from J; bases not matched to a gene: 11. The CDR3 DNA is TGTGCCAGCTTATGGACAGGGGGTGTCAATGAGCAGTACTTC. This codes for CASLWTGGVNEQYF.

This clonotype showed up many times. This chain links TRBV7-8 with TRBJ1-2, with 7 bases lining up with TRBD1. Germline V CDR1 and CDR2: SGHVS, FQNEAQ. V lost 1 base to trimming and J lost 4 bases; unmatched junction nucleotides: 6. The CDR3 is 15 residues long. The CDR3 coding sequence is TGTGCCAGCAGCTTAGGGGGACAGAAAAGCTATGGCTACACCTTC. Amino acids: CASSLGGQKSYGYTF. Based on the CDR3 plus reference TRBV7-8 and TRBJ1-2, the full variable domain is GAGVSQSPRYKVAKRGQDVALRCDPISGHVSLFWYQQALGQGPEFLTYFQNEAQLDKSGLPSDRFFAERPEGSVSTLKIQRTQQEDSAVYLCASSLGGQKSYGYTFGSGTRLTVV.

The genes are TRBV7-2 and TRBJ2-5; no firm D call. CDR3 length: 11 amino acids. With 1 base removed from V and 13 bases from J, the gap between germline ends came to 10 bases. Germline V gives CDR1 SGHTA, CDR2 FQGNSA. Here the CDR3 DNA reads TGTGCCAGCAGCTTAGACGCGCCCCCGTACTTC. The encoded protein is CASSLDAPPYF. Filled out from reference TRBV7-2 and TRBJ2-5, the complete variable domain reads GAGVSQSPSNKVTEKGKDVELRCDPISGHTALYWYRQSLGQGLEFLIYFQGNSAPDKSGLPSDRFSAERTGGSVSTLTIQRTQQEDSAVYLCASSLDAPPYFGPGTRLLVL.

To note about this clonotype: The DNA is left out, because the CDR3 cannot be placed on it with certainty; the CDR3 is given as TCRdb lists it. V is TRBV10-3 and J is TRBJ2-7; the table's D call of TRBD2 was not tested on the DNA. The CDR3 comprises 15 residues, both ends counted. Per germline, CDR1 ENHRY and CDR2 SYGVKD. CDR3 residues: CAICSAGTASYEQYF.

As to this clonotype: At one end the junction does not follow the germline gene, possibly because of a read error. The J gene is TRBJ2-1, the V gene TRBV10-3, with unresolved D. This CDR3 region has 11 residues. CDR1 and CDR2 from the germline V gene are ENHRY and SYGVKD. The CDR3: CASSDHNEQFF. The CDR3, as DNA: TGTGCCAGCAGTGATCACAATGAGCAGTTCTTC.

In its sample, this clonotype was seen a few times. This chain links TRBV6-5 with TRBJ1-5, with 7 positions matching TRBD1. Germline CDR1 reads MNHEY; CDR2 reads SVGAGI. This CDR3 contains 14 residues. The junction had 9 bases not matched to a gene; V was cut back by 6 bases and J by 7 bases. CDR3 DNA sequence: TGTGCCAGCAGAAACAGGGGACCAGACCAGCCCCAGCATTTT. Encoded protein: CASRNRGPDQPQHF.

This clonotype came up once. CDR3 bases: TGTGCCTGGACCGGGCCTAGGAGTCAGCCCCAGCATTTT. Protein: CAWTGPRSQPQHF. This sequence joins TRBV10-3 and TRBJ1-5, with D unclear. The CDR3 extends over 13 amino acids. Trimming pared 11 bases from V and 6 bases from J, leaving 17 bases between. Germline loops: CDR1 ENHRY, CDR2 SYGVKD.

This clonotype was detected only a few times. A read error may account for a junction end that differs from germline. The chain is built from TRBV10-3 and TRBJ1-5; D is unclear. The CDR3 sequence is 14 residues long. Per germline, CDR1 ENHRY and CDR2 SYGVKD. The CDR3 is CASSSIGGNQPQHF. As DNA, the CDR3 is TGTGCCAGCAGTTCCATCGGAGGGAATCAGCCCCAGCATTTT.